This is a list of T cell receptor beta chains from one sample in a study of CD8+ T cells in alopecia areata. Assay used: immunoSEQ multiplex PCR; TCRdb lists only in-frame clones, some missing. The sample yields around 100,000 clones, 65% to 90% seen once. Source: CD8+ T cells sorted from blood, taken at roughly week 30, from a patient treated with tofacitinib. These receptors all stem from a human donor with alopecia areata. Each CDR3 is given with its conserved first and last residue. The D gene is left open where the match is weak. Rows may omit the clone size; those that give it use once, few, many or a size class.

TRBV2,TRBD2,NA,TRBJ2-1,CASSGTSGSPFF,TGTGCCAGCAGTGGGACTAGCGGGAGTCCGTTCTTC
TRBV14,NA,NA,TRBJ2-1,CASSRRDSLDQRYNEQFF,TGTGCCAGCAGCCGTCGGGATTCACTGGATCAAAGATACAATGAGCAGTTCTTC
TRBV27,NA,NA,TRBJ2-7,CASSLIGRTYEQYF,TGTGCCAGCAGTTTAATTGGTCGAACCTACGAGCAGTACTTC
TRBV29-1,NA,NA,TRBJ2-5,CSVEDSVGVETQYF,TGCAGCGTTGAAGACAGTGTAGGGGTGGAGACCCAGTACTTC
TRBV5-4,NA,NA,TRBJ2-1,CASSLSANEQFF,TGTGCCAGCAGCTTGTCAGCAAATGAGCAGTTCTTC
TRBV29-1,NA,NA,TRBJ2-2,CSVESRDTGELFF,TGCAGCGTTGAATCGAGGGACACCGGGGAGCTGTTTTTT
TRBV7-8,TRBD2,NA,TRBJ2-1,CASSLGAGVNEQFF,TGTGCCAGCAGCTTAGGAGCGGGAGTAAATGAGCAGTTCTTC
TRBV27,NA,NA,TRBJ2-2,CASSPNTGELFF,TGTGCCAGCAGTCCCAACACCGGGGAGCTGTTTTTT
TRBV29-1,NA,NA,TRBJ2-7,CSGGDTTYEQYF,TGCAGCGGCGGGGACACAACCTACGAGCAGTACTTC
TRBV7-3,TRBD2,few,TRBJ2-7,CASSLISGGEQYF,TGTGCCAGCAGCTTAATTTCGGGAGGCGAGCAGTACTTC
TRBV5-1,TRBD2,NA,TRBJ2-3,CASSAGLAGGSGTQYF,TGCGCCAGCAGCGCGGGACTAGCGGGAGGAAGCGGGACGCAGTATTTT
TRBV13,TRBD2,NA,TRBJ2-1,CASSMGLPTYNEQFF,TGTGCCAGCAGCATGGGACTACCCACCTACAATGAGCAGTTCTTC
TRBV10-1,TRBD1,once,TRBJ2-3,CASSERTTGADTQYF,TGCGCCAGCAGTGAAAGGACAACAGGGGCAGATACGCAGTATTTT
TRBV4-2,TRBD2,NA,TRBJ2-3,CASSKRLAGSTDTQYF,TGTGCCAGCAGCAAAAGACTAGCGGGATCCACAGATACGCAGTATTTT
TRBV11-3,NA,NA,TRBJ2-2,CASSLDMARANTGELFF,TGTGCCAGCAGCTTAGATATGGCCAGGGCTAACACCGGGGAGCTGTTTTTT
TRBV29-1,TRBD1,few,TRBJ2-2,CSVGTGDTGELFF,TGCAGCGTTGGGACAGGTGACACCGGGGAGCTGTTTTTT
TRBV14,TRBD1,NA,TRBJ1-2,CASSLRQGYGYTF,TGTGCCAGCAGCCTAAGACAGGGCTATGGCTACACCTTC
TRBV9,TRBD2,NA,TRBJ2-1,CASSGTLAGVRDEQFF,TGTGCCAGCAGCGGGACGTTAGCGGGAGTGAGGGATGAGCAGTTCTTC
TRBV4-1,TRBD2,NA,TRBJ2-2,CASSFEDTSGGPGELFF,TGCGCCAGCAGCTTTGAGGACACTAGCGGAGGCCCCGGGGAGCTGTTTTTT
TRBV7-2,NA,NA,TRBJ2-3,CASSYPRRETSTDTQYF,TGTGCCAGCAGCTACCCACGCAGAGAAACTAGCACAGATACGCAGTATTTT
TRBV29-1,NA,NA,TRBJ1-6,CSVGGSYNSPLHF,TGCAGCGTTGGGGGCTCCTATAATTCACCCCTCCACTTT
TRBV4-1,NA,NA,TRBJ2-7,CASSQVGTLPSYEQYF,TGCGCCAGCAGCCAAGTAGGGACATTACCCTCCTACGAGCAGTACTTC
TRBV29-1,NA,NA,TRBJ2-3,CSLTGFLVDTQYF,TGCAGCCTAACAGGGTTTTTAGTAGATACGCAGTATTTT
TRBV7-2,NA,NA,TRBJ2-7,CASSASYEQYF,TGTGCCAGCAGCGCATCCTACGAGCAGTACTTC
TRBV29-1,TRBD2,NA,TRBJ2-7,CSVEDGLAGEQYF,TGCAGCGTTGAAGACGGACTAGCGGGGGAGCAGTACTTC
TRBV6-5,NA,NA,TRBJ1-1,CASSYGGGVAFF,TGTGCCAGCAGTTACGGTGGAGGGGTAGCTTTCTTT
TRBV9,TRBD1,NA,TRBJ2-7,CASSVEPGGYEQYF,TGTGCCAGCAGCGTAGAACCAGGGGGCTACGAGCAGTACTTC
TRBV6-6,TRBD1,NA,TRBJ1-1,CASTMVRQGNTEAFF,TGTGCCAGCACGATGGTTAGACAGGGGAACACTGAAGCTTTCTTT
TRBV29-1,NA,NA,TRBJ2-7,CSVESSSYEQYF,TGCAGCGTTGAGTCCTCTTCCTACGAGCAGTACTTC
TRBV21-1,NA,NA,TRBJ2-1,CASSKEVQGVSDEQFF,TGTGCCAGCAGCAAAGAGGTCCAGGGGGTAAGCGATGAGCAGTTCTTC
TRBV5-1,TRBD2,NA,TRBJ2-7,CASSPGGYEQYF,TGCGCCAGCAGCCCGGGGGGGTACGAGCAGTACTTC
TRBV7-9,NA,NA,TRBJ2-1,CAIQGIYNEQFF,TGTGCCATCCAGGGGATCTACAATGAGCAGTTCTTC
TRBV19,TRBD2,NA,TRBJ2-1,CASATGLAAYNEQFF,TGTGCCAGTGCGACCGGACTAGCGGCCTACAATGAGCAGTTCTTC
TRBV29-1,NA,NA,TRBJ2-1,CSVGSKEQFF,TGCAGCGTTGGGAGCAAGGAGCAGTTCTTC
TRBV27,TRBD1,NA,TRBJ1-5,CASRGTGGNQPQHF,TGTGCCAGCAGGGGGACAGGGGGGAATCAGCCCCAGCATTTT
TRBV29-1,TRBD2,NA,TRBJ2-1,CSVEDRIAGDDEQFF,TGCAGCGTTGAAGATCGAATAGCGGGGGACGATGAGCAGTTCTTC
TRBV7-2,NA,NA,TRBJ2-7,CASSGFSYEQYF,TGTGCCAGCAGCGGTTTCTCCTACGAGCAGTACTTC
TRBV19,NA,NA,TRBJ2-7,CASSESGTTYEQYF,TGTGCCAGTAGTGAATCCGGGACAACCTACGAGCAGTACTTC
TRBV5-1,TRBD2,once,TRBJ2-7,CASREGLAETYEQYF,TGCGCCAGCAGGGAAGGACTAGCGGAGACCTACGAGCAGTACTTC
TRBV7-9,NA,NA,TRBJ2-7,CASSPKDSTYEQYF,TGTGCCAGCAGCCCCAAGGACTCAACCTACGAGCAGTACTTC
TRBV9,NA,few,TRBJ1-1,CASSPGELFAEAFF,TGTGCCAGCAGCCCAGGGGAGCTATTCGCTGAAGCTTTCTTT
TRBV7-8,NA,NA,TRBJ2-7,CASSSEEGVHEQYF,TGTGCCAGCAGCTCGGAGGAGGGAGTCCACGAGCAGTACTTC
TRBV4-1,NA,NA,TRBJ2-7,CASSQVGRAGSIYEQYF,TGCGCCAGCAGCCAAGTTGGGCGGGCAGGGAGTATCTACGAGCAGTACTTC
TRBV2,NA,NA,TRBJ1-1,CASWGLPEAFF,TGTGCCAGCTGGGGGCTACCTGAAGCTTTCTTT